Following are 18 T cell receptor beta chains from one sample sequenced in a study of blood T cell repertoires in COVID-19. The protocol was immunoSEQ multiplex PCR, while the TCRdb copy is restricted to in-frame clones and leaves out a portion. The table records about 340,000 clones, about 89% of them present only once. Material for sequencing was peripheral blood. These receptors were obtained from a woman aged 45-59 years with COVID-19, enrolled during active disease.

This sequence joins TRBV2 and TRBJ2-1; TRBD2 is a possible D gene (5 bases). The CDR3 runs 15 residues. Trimming removed 7 bases at V and 4 bases at J, with 17 bases between. Germline CDR1 reads SNHLY; CDR2 reads FYNNEI. The CDR3 is CASKPGESTYNEQFF. CDR3 bases: TGTGCCAGCAAACCCGGGGAGAGTACTTACAATGAGCAGTTCTTC.

CDR3 sequence (DNA): TGTGCCAGCAGCTCCGGGCTAGCGGGTGAGCAGTACTTC. This encodes CASSSGLAGEQYF. The V gene is TRBV7-9, the J gene TRBJ2-7; 8 nucleotides match TRBD2. Germline values: CDR1 SEHNR, CDR2 FQNEAQ (reference sequence). The trim removed 4 bases at V and 7 bases at J, leaving 6 bases unmatched. The CDR3 runs to 13 residues.

The rearrangement uses TRBV6-2 or TRBV6-3 and TRBJ1-5; 10 bases map to TRBD1. Trimming removed 0 bases from V and 5 bases from J; junction bases left unmatched: 16. The CDR3 runs 20 residues. Germline CDR1 is MNHEY and CDR2 is SVGEGT. The CDR3 bases are TGTGCCAGCAGTTACTCGACTTCCGGGACAGGGGTCTATCAGGATCAGCCCCAGCATTTT. Protein product: CASSYSTSGTGVYQDQPQHF.

The V gene is TRBV9, the J gene TRBJ2-7; 10 bases map to TRBD2. This CDR3 region has 17 residues. The germline CDR1 and CDR2 sequences are SGDLS and YYNGEE. The trim removed 4 bases at V and 3 bases at J, leaving 13 bases unmatched. This CDR3 reads CASSPSPLAGVLYEQYF. As DNA, the CDR3 is TGTGCCAGCAGCCCATCTCCCCTAGCGGGAGTCCTCTACGAGCAGTACTTC.

The chain recombines TRBV7-8 with TRBJ1-1; D ambiguous. The germline CDR1 and CDR2 sequences are SGHVS and FQNEAQ. V lost 5 bases to trimming and J lost 1 base, with 8 bases between them. The CDR3 spans 13 residues. For the CDR3, the DNA is TGTGCCAGCAGCATAACATGGAACACTGAAGCTTTCTTT. Translating gives CASSITWNTEAFF.

This clone was observed once. The chain combines TRBV11-2 with TRBJ1-3; 10 bases agree with TRBD1. This CDR3 contains 16 residues. The germline V gene has CDR1 SGHAT and CDR2 FQNNGV. J was trimmed by 5 bases and V by 5 bases; bases with no gene match: 9. The CDR3 DNA sequence: TGTGCCAGCAGCCATTCGGGGACAGGGGTTAGAAACACCATATATTTT. As protein: CASSHSGTGVRNTIYF.

The chain couples TRBV15 to TRBJ1-6; TRBD1 matches at 8 bases. CDR1 and CDR2 from the germline V gene are LNHNV and YYDKDF (reference sequence). The ends lost 2 bases at V and 10 bases at J; junction bases unmatched: 7. This CDR3 has 15 residues. The CDR3 DNA sequence: TGTGCCACCAGCAGAAATTCCGGGACAGGCTCACCCCTCCACTTT. Protein product: CATSRNSGTGSPLHF.

The chain links TRBV5-4 to TRBJ2-4, with TRBD2 matching 8 bases. Germline V gives CDR1 SGHNT, CDR2 YYREEE (reference sequence). J gave up 3 bases and V 0 bases, and 5 bases lay outside the gene matches. The CDR3 has 16 residues. The CDR3 DNA reads as TGTGCCAGCAGCTTGGGACGGGAGGGCGACAAAAACATTCAGTACTTC. This codes for CASSLGREGDKNIQYF.

The gene calls are TRBV19 and TRBJ2-7; tentative D call: TRBD1 (7 bases). The CDR3 consists of 15 residues. Trimming removed 0 bases at V and 6 bases at J, with 15 bases between. Germline V lookup: CDR1 LNHDA, CDR2 SQIVND (reference sequence). The CDR3 DNA reads as TGTGCCAGTAGTATAGAACTAACCAGGGGGGTCGAGCAGTACTTC. The encoded protein is CASSIELTRGVEQYF.

The rearrangement joins TRBV11-2 to TRBJ2-7; 12 bases map to TRBD2. Germline V gives CDR1 SGHAT, CDR2 FQNNGV. V trimming: 3 bases; J trimming: 0 bases; junction bases outside the gene matches: 3. This CDR3 contains 16 residues. This CDR3 reads CASSFLAGGTSYEQYF. The CDR3 coding sequence is TGTGCCAGCAGCTTTCTAGCGGGAGGGACCTCCTACGAGCAGTACTTC.

The genes are TRBV2 and TRBJ2-2, with a weak D call TRBD1 (5 bases). The V end was cut by 4 bases, the J end by 4 bases, with 16 bases between. Germline V lookup: CDR1 SNHLY, CDR2 FYNNEI. The CDR3 is 16 amino acids. Here the CDR3 reads CASSGQGAPGTGELFF. The CDR3, as DNA: TGTGCCAGCAGTGGTCAGGGTGCCCCGGGCACCGGGGAGCTGTTTTTT.

This clone was observed a single time. The V call is TRBV18, the J call TRBJ1-3; 10 bases map to TRBD1. The CDR3 contains 18 residues. The germline V gene encodes CDR1 KGHSH and CDR2 LQKENI. The V segment lost 2 bases and the J segment 1 base; nucleotides outside the gene matches: 8. The CDR3 loop reads CASSPIMGQGTSGNTIYF. CDR3 DNA sequence: TGTGCCAGCTCACCAATCATGGGACAGGGGACGTCTGGAAACACCATATATTTT.

The chain recombines TRBV5-6 with TRBJ2-1; D remains unclear. The CDR3 length is 15 residues. CDR1 SGHDT and CDR2 YYEEEE come from the germline V gene. V was clipped by 2 bases and J by 0 bases, with 9 bases between them. CDR3 residues: CASSLLVSSYNEQFF. The CDR3 region has the DNA TGTGCCAGCAGCTTACTCGTGAGCTCCTACAATGAGCAGTTCTTC.

This chain uses TRBV6-1 with TRBJ1-6, with D tentatively TRBD1 (5 bases). The CDR3 totals 16 residues. The germline CDR1 and CDR2 sequences are MNHNS and SASEGT. V was pared by 4 bases and J by 7 bases, with 17 bases between. CDR3 in DNA: TGTGCCAGCAGTGCGCCCTCGGGGGTAGAAAATTCACCCCTCCACTTT. It specifies CASSAPSGVENSPLHF.

The chain uses TRBV5-4 and TRBJ2-7, with a weak D call TRBD1 (6 bases). The V and J ends lost 4 bases and 7 bases respectively, with 18 bases between them. The CDR3 runs 14 residues. In germline, CDR1 is SGHNT, CDR2 YYREEE (reference sequence). The CDR3 nucleotides are TGTGCCAGCAGCGTACAGAGAACAGGGAATGAGCAGTACTTC. Translating gives CASSVQRTGNEQYF.

V usage is TRBV7-2 and J usage is TRBJ1-5; TRBD1 is a possible D gene (5 bases). The CDR3 runs 15 residues. V was cut by 1 base and J by 3 bases, with 10 bases left in between. Germline V gene sequence: CDR1 SGHTA, CDR2 FQGNSA. DNA for the CDR3: TGTGCCAGCAGCTTAGTCTCAGGGTCCAATCAGCCCCAGCATTTT. Translating gives CASSLVSGSNQPQHF.

The genes are TRBV4-1 and TRBJ2-7; possibly TRBD2 for D (7 bases). Trimming shortened V by 2 bases and J by 2 bases, and 19 bases separated the two germline ends. Germline V gene sequence: CDR1 MGHRA, CDR2 YSYEKL. This CDR3 comprises 17 residues. DNA of the CDR3: TGCGCCAGCAGCCAACCCCCGGGGGCGGGAGCTACCTACGAGCAGTACTTC. Translation gives CASSQPPGAGATYEQYF.

The chain employs TRBV7-8 and TRBJ2-7; 9 bases agree with TRBD1. This CDR3 is built from 14 residues. Germline V CDR1 and CDR2: SGHVS, FQNEAQ. The trim removed 3 bases at V and 6 bases at J, leaving 6 bases unmatched. The CDR3 DNA follows: TGTGCCAGCAGCTTTCCGGGACAGGGTGTCGAGCAGTACTTC. Translating gives CASSFPGQGVEQYF. Using reference TRBV7-8 and TRBJ2-7 for the parts outside the CDR3, the full variable domain is GAGVSQSPRYKVAKRGQDVALRCDPISGHVSLFWYQQALGQGPEFLTYFQNEAQLDKSGLPSDRFFAERPEGSVSTLKIQRTQQEDSAVYLCASSFPGQGVEQYFGPGTRLTVT.